These 21 T cell receptor beta chains came from one sample sequenced in a study of shared clonotypes between healthy human individuals. Generated by immunoSEQ multiplex PCR, the TCRdb table keeps only in-frame clones and is missing some. Of millions of clones in the sample, around nine tenths are singletons; the top ten hold under 0.15%. Source material: naive CD4+ T cells sorted from blood. Subset denoted: CD45RA+ positively selected. The receptors derive from a young man in good health.

This chain uses TRBV18 with TRBJ1-5; possible D gene TRBD1, 6 bases. Deletions cut 2 bases from V and 3 bases from J, with 11 bases between. Germline lookup yields CDR1 KGHSH and CDR2 LQKENI. The CDR3 extends over 15 amino acids. Here the CDR3 DNA reads TGTGCCAGCTCACCATGGGGGCCGGCCAATCAGCCCCAGCATTTT. Translating it yields CASSPWGPANQPQHF.

This clone has more than one count but fewer than ten. The same CDR3 also results from other DNA sequences found in this sample. This chain connects TRBV30 to TRBJ2-6, with no clear D. Trimming removed 4 bases at V and 0 bases at J, with 1 base between. CDR1 and CDR2 (germline): GTSNPN, SVGIG (reference sequence). The CDR3 has 12 amino acids. CDR3 DNA: TGTGCCTGGACCTCTGGGGCCAACGTCCTGACTTTC. Protein sequence: CAWTSGANVLTF.

In this sample, this clone turned up once. The chain combines TRBV7-2 with TRBJ2-1; perhaps TRBD2 as D (5 bases). V shed 1 base and J shed 8 bases, with 15 bases lying between them. This CDR3 is 15 amino acids long. In germline, CDR1 is SGHTA, CDR2 FQGNSA. The chain's CDR3 is CASSLVSGILDEQFF. CDR3 in DNA: TGTGCCAGCAGCTTAGTTTCCGGGATCCTCGATGAGCAGTTCTTC.

This clone was counted a few times. The chain recombines TRBV6-6 with TRBJ1-2; TRBD1 might be the D (5 bases). The CDR3 runs 14 residues. From germline, CDR1 is MNHNY and CDR2 SVGAGI (reference sequence). V was trimmed by 3 bases and J by 7 bases, leaving 15 bases between them. The CDR3 loop reads CASSYGLLGGGYTF. The DNA for the CDR3 is TGTGCCAGCAGTTATGGGCTGCTGGGGGGTGGCTACACCTTC.

This sequence joins TRBV9 and TRBJ2-1; 14 bases align to TRBD2. This CDR3 has 17 residues. Per the germline V gene, CDR1 is SGDLS and CDR2 is YYNGEE. J gave up 4 bases and V 4 bases, and 7 bases lay outside the gene matches. The chain's CDR3 is CASSSRTSGGPYNEQFF. The CDR3 DNA follows: TGTGCCAGCAGCTCACGGACTAGCGGGGGGCCGTACAATGAGCAGTTCTTC. Filled out from reference TRBV9 and TRBJ2-1, the complete variable domain reads DSGVTQTPKHLITATGQRVTLRCSPRSGDLSVYWYQQSLDQGLQFLIQYYNGEERAKGNILERFSAQQFPDLHSELNLSSLELGDSALYFCASSSRTSGGPYNEQFFGPGTRLTVL.

This chain links TRBV30 with TRBJ2-7; D is possibly TRBD2 (6 bases). Germline V CDR1 and CDR2: GTSNPN, SVGIG (reference sequence). CDR3 length: 15 residues. V lost 2 bases and J lost 5, with 19 bases in between. CDR3 sequence (DNA): TGTGCCTGGAGTCTCAGACTAGGTCGAGTCCACGAGCAGTACTTC. This sequence encodes CAWSLRLGRVHEQYF.

V and J are TRBV7-2 and TRBJ2-7, with 8 bases aligning to TRBD1. V was clipped by 3 bases and J by 5 bases; unmatched bases: 6. Germline CDR1 reads SGHTA; CDR2 reads FQGNSA. The CDR3 sequence is 14 residues long. The CDR3: CASSLTGVGNEQYF. The CDR3 bases are TGTGCCAGCAGCTTGACAGGGGTAGGGAACGAGCAGTACTTC. The whole variable domain, remainder taken from reference TRBV7-2 and TRBJ2-7, is GAGVSQSPSNKVTEKGKDVELRCDPISGHTALYWYRQSLGQGLEFLIYFQGNSAPDKSGLPSDRFSAERTGGSVSTLTIQRTQQEDSAVYLCASSLTGVGNEQYFGPGTRLTVT.

In DNA form, the CDR3 reads TGCGCCAGCAGCCCCGGGACAGCCGACAATGAGCAGTTCTTC. Translated: CASSPGTADNEQFF. This chain links TRBV5-1 with TRBJ2-1; 7 nucleotides agree with TRBD1. Trimming cost V 4 bases and J 5 bases; bases outside gene matches: 6. The CDR3 spans 14 residues. Germline CDR1 is SGHRS and CDR2 is YFSETQ.

Concerning this clone: Other DNA sequences within the sample encode an identical CDR3. The chain combines TRBV5-6 with TRBJ2-3; no clear D. CDR1 and CDR2 from the germline V gene are SGHDT and YYEEEE. This CDR3 region has 11 residues. V was pared by 2 bases and J by 5 bases, with 3 bases between. The CDR3 coding sequence is TGTGCCAGCAGCTTAAAAGATACGCAGTATTTT. Protein product: CASSLKDTQYF.

On this clone: Other DNA sequences in the same sample also yield this CDR3. The rearrangement joins TRBV6-5 to TRBJ2-7; D is uncertain. Germline V gene data show CDR1 as MNHEY and CDR2 as SVGAGI. Trimming took 8 bases from V and 2 from J, leaving 13 bases between them. This CDR3 contains 13 residues. This CDR3 reads CASSRGQAYEQYF. The DNA of the CDR3 is TGTGCCAGCTCCCGTGGGCAGGCCTACGAGCAGTACTTC.

The CDR3 sequence: CASSGGRTGSGNTIYF. CDR3 bases: TGTGCCAGCTCTGGGGGCCGGACAGGCTCTGGAAACACCATATATTTT. The rearrangement joins TRBV18 to TRBJ1-3, with 7 bases fitting TRBD1. Germline V gene lookup returns CDR1 KGHSH and CDR2 LQKENI. The CDR3 totals 16 residues. Trimming at V came to 6 bases and at J to 0 bases, leaving 8 bases not matched to a gene.

The CDR3 here is CASSPSGGANLDTQYF. The CDR3 bases are TGCGCCAGCAGCCCTAGCGGGGGGGCGAATTTGGATACGCAGTATTTT. The V and J genes are TRBV5-1 and TRBJ2-3; TRBD2 matches 12 bases. J gave up 6 bases and V 4 bases, and 9 bases lay outside the gene matches. This CDR3 contains 16 residues. The germline V gene encodes CDR1 SGHRS and CDR2 YFSETQ.

The chain has TRBV28 and TRBJ1-2; TRBD1 aligns across 8 bases. The CDR3 runs 15 residues. Germline CDR1 and CDR2: MDHEN and SYDVKM. Losses at the gene ends were 2 bases for V and 5 bases for J; bases not matched to a gene: 7. The CDR3: CASSLESRGRYGYTF. CDR3 nucleotides: TGTGCCAGCAGTTTAGAGAGCAGGGGGCGTTATGGCTACACCTTC.

The V gene is TRBV15, the J gene TRBJ2-7, with D possibly matching TRBD2 (5 bases). This CDR3 contains 13 residues. V lost 0 bases and J lost 4, with 7 bases in between. Germline-derived CDR1 and CDR2 are LNHNV and YYDKDF (reference sequence). The CDR3 here is CATSREPGYEQYF. Here the CDR3 DNA reads TGTGCCACCAGCAGAGAGCCGGGGTACGAGCAGTACTTC.

This sequence joins TRBV2 and TRBJ1-6; maybe TRBD1 (5 bases). Looked up from germline, CDR1 is SNHLY and CDR2 is FYNNEI. This CDR3 has 17 residues. V lost 3 bases to trimming and J lost 0 bases, with 12 bases between them. The CDR3: CASSEASGSSYNSPLHF. The CDR3 coding sequence is TGTGCCAGCAGTGAGGCGTCAGGGAGCTCCTATAATTCACCCCTCCACTTT.

With regard to this clone: The same CDR3 is also encoded by other DNA sequences in this sample. The V call is TRBV5-1, the J call TRBJ1-2, with 10 bases aligning to TRBD1. Germline V gene lookup returns CDR1 SGHRS and CDR2 YFSETQ. J was trimmed by 2 bases and V by 4 bases; bases with no gene match: 2. CDR3 length: 14 amino acids. The CDR3 sequence is CASSRGQGNYGYTF. In nucleotides, the CDR3 is TGCGCCAGCAGCCGGGGACAGGGGAACTATGGCTACACCTTC.

The CDR3 protein is CASSAETGAATEAFF. In DNA form, the CDR3 reads TGTGCCAGCAGCGCGGAAACAGGGGCCGCCACTGAAGCTTTCTTT. V and J are TRBV5-6 and TRBJ1-1, with TRBD1 identical over 7 bases. The V gene's germline CDR1 is SGHDT and CDR2 YYEEEE. V shed 4 bases, J shed 4 bases, and the junction held 10 bases outside the gene matches. CDR3 length: 15 amino acids.

The chain uses TRBV6-1 and TRBJ2-1; possibly TRBD2 for D (6 bases). Germline assignment: CDR1 MNHNS and CDR2 SASEGT. The CDR3 consists of 15 residues. Trimming shortened V by 5 bases and J by 0 bases, and 11 bases separated the two germline ends. In DNA form, the CDR3 reads TGTGCCAGCAGTCGGGACTTCTCCTCCTACAATGAGCAGTTCTTC. Translation gives CASSRDFSSYNEQFF.

This chain uses TRBV6-6 with TRBJ2-1, with TRBD1 matching 9 bases. CDR3 length: 11 amino acids. With V trimmed by 5 bases and J by 15 bases, 5 bases remained unmatched. Germline CDR1 is MNHNY and CDR2 is SVGAGI (reference sequence). DNA for the CDR3: TGTGCCAGCAGTAGACAGGGGGAACGGTTCTTC. Amino acids: CASSRQGERFF.

The genes are TRBV4-1 and TRBJ1-1, with a weak D call TRBD1 (5 bases). Germline lookup yields CDR1 MGHRA and CDR2 YSYEKL. The CDR3 extends over 17 amino acids. The V end lost 0 bases, the J end lost 0 bases, and 14 bases lay between the germline ends. CDR3 loop: CASSQDPPTALNTEAFF. The CDR3 nucleotides read TGCGCCAGCAGCCAAGATCCCCCGACAGCCCTGAACACTGAAGCTTTCTTT.

This sequence joins TRBV6-1 and TRBJ1-2; 7 bases are a match to TRBD1. Germline V CDR1 and CDR2: MNHNS, SASEGT. CDR3 size: 15 residues. J was trimmed by 1 base and V by 5 bases; bases with no gene match: 7. CDR3 sequence: CASSPGTADNYGYTF. For the CDR3, the DNA is TGTGCCAGCAGTCCGGGGACAGCCGATAACTATGGCTACACCTTC.